A single sample is the source of the 15 T cell receptor beta chains below, sequenced in a study of T cell responses to AZD1222 COVID-19 vaccine. TCRdb keeps only in-frame clones here, not all; method: immunoSEQ multiplex PCR. The table includes 110,000 to 150,000 clones, around 92% detected once. The sequencing here drew on peripheral blood, taken 28 days after the second AZD1222 dose. The receptors stem from an adult who received the AZD1222 COVID-19 vaccine.

This sequence joins TRBV5-1 and TRBJ1-6; 9 nucleotides line up with TRBD1. J was trimmed by 5 bases and V by 0 bases; bases with no gene match: 3. CDR1 and CDR2 (germline): SGHRS, YFSETQ. The CDR3 consists of 16 residues. CDR3 amino acids: CASSLDGQGNNSPLHF. CDR3 coding DNA: TGCGCCAGCAGCTTGGATGGACAGGGGAATAATTCACCCCTCCACTTT.

This rearrangement joins TRBV19 to TRBJ2-2, with 8 nucleotides matching TRBD1. This CDR3 is 15 amino acids long. CDR1 LNHDA and CDR2 SQIVND come from the germline V gene (reference sequence). J lost 3 bases, V lost 5 bases, and 5 bases had no gene match. The chain's CDR3 is CASSETGVYTGELFF. The CDR3 DNA is TGTGCCAGTAGTGAGACAGGGGTATACACCGGGGAGCTGTTTTTT.

The V call is TRBV12-3 or TRBV12-4, the J call TRBJ1-2; possible D gene TRBD1, 6 bases. This CDR3 has 13 residues. Trimming removed 4 bases from V and 4 bases from J, with 10 bases in between. The CDR3 region has the DNA TGTGCCAGCAGTTATGGACAGTTCTATGGCTACACCTTC. Amino acids: CASSYGQFYGYTF.

The CDR3 bases are TGTGCCAGCAGCTTAGGTCCCCAGAGACGGCCTTCAGATGGCTACACCTTC. Translated: CASSLGPQRRPSDGYTF. The V and J genes are TRBV7-2 and TRBJ1-2; no clear D gene. V was clipped by 1 base and J by 6 bases, with 21 bases between them. The CDR3 is 17 amino acids. Germline CDR1 and CDR2: SGHTA and FQGNSA.

The rearrangement links TRBV21-1 to TRBJ2-4; the tabulated D call, TRBD2, remains unverified against the DNA. TRBV21-1 is a recognized pseudogene. The CDR3 length is 21 residues. For the CDR3, the DNA is TGTGCCAGCAGCAAAGCCCCTAGCGGGATAACCCCCGATCTAGCCAAAAACATTCAGTACTTC. Residues: CASSKAPSGITPDLAKNIQYF.

The chain's CDR3 is CASSQGAGQSYEQYF. The CDR3 nucleotides are TGCGCCAGCAGCCAAGGGGCAGGGCAATCCTACGAGCAGTACTTC. J is TRBJ2-7 and V is TRBV4-1; TRBD1 might be the D (5 bases). Deletions cut 1 base from V and 1 base from J, with 11 bases between. The CDR3 sequence is 15 residues long. CDR1 and CDR2 from the germline V gene are MGHRA and YSYEKL.

The chain carries TRBV11-1 and TRBJ2-7; 8 nucleotides line up with TRBD2. V was pared by 2 bases and J by 0 bases, with 6 bases of the junction left unmatched. CDR1 and CDR2 (germline): SGHAT, FQDESV (reference sequence). The CDR3 loop spans 16 amino acids. The CDR3 sequence is CASSLSSGASSYEQYF. DNA for the CDR3: TGTGCCAGCAGCTTAAGTAGCGGGGCAAGCTCCTACGAGCAGTACTTC.

V is TRBV11-2 and J is TRBJ2-3, with D perhaps TRBD2 (6 bases). The CDR3 totals 14 residues. V dropped 5 bases and J dropped 1 base, with 10 bases sitting between them. CDR1 and CDR2 (germline): SGHAT, FQNNGV. The DNA for the CDR3 is TGTGCCAGCAGCCCCGGACTACGCACAGATACGCAGTATTTT. Protein: CASSPGLRTDTQYF.

V and J are TRBV7-2 and TRBJ2-5, with D maybe TRBD2 (5 bases). The germline gives CDR1 SGHTA, CDR2 FQGNSA. The CDR3 length is 12 residues. Trimming took off 5 bases at V and 9 bases at J, with 13 bases between the two ends. CDR3 amino acids: CASSGGRRAQYF. The CDR3 DNA is TGTGCCAGCAGCGGTGGACGGCGGGCCCAGTACTTC. Complete variable domain (other parts from reference TRBV7-2 and TRBJ2-5): GAGVSQSPSNKVTEKGKDVELRCDPISGHTALYWYRQSLGQGLEFLIYFQGNSAPDKSGLPSDRFSAERTGGSVSTLTIQRTQQEDSAVYLCASSGGRRAQYFGPGTRLLVL.

This CDR3 is CASSFRWGEQFF. CDR3 sequence (DNA): TGTGCCAGCAGTTTTCGATGGGGCGAGCAGTTCTTC. The chain joins TRBV6-5 to TRBJ2-1, with D possibly being TRBD1 (5 bases). This CDR3 has 12 amino acids. Trimming pared 4 bases from V and 10 bases from J, leaving 11 bases between. Germline V CDR1 and CDR2: MNHEY, SVGAGI.

This chain's CDR3 is CASSRGGTGDSYEQYF. The CDR3 nucleotides read TGTGCCAGCAGCCGAGGGGGGACAGGGGACTCCTACGAGCAGTACTTC. This rearrangement joins TRBV4-2 to TRBJ2-7, with TRBD1 identical over 10 bases. CDR1 is LGHNA and CDR2 is YNFKEQ in the germline V gene. Trimming removed 4 bases from V and 0 bases from J; junction bases left unmatched: 6. The CDR3 loop spans 16 amino acids.

The chain combines TRBV27 with TRBJ2-2; TRBD2 agrees at 16 bases. The junction had 4 bases not matched to a gene; V was cut back by 3 bases and J by 6 bases. Germline assignment: CDR1 MNHEY and CDR2 SMNVEV (reference sequence). The CDR3 is made up of 17 amino acids. CDR3 loop: CASSLGLAGGNPGELFF. Here the CDR3 DNA reads TGTGCCAGCAGTTTGGGACTAGCGGGAGGGAATCCCGGGGAGCTGTTTTTT.

The chain combines TRBV10-3 with TRBJ1-2; TRBD1 matches 8 bases. The germline CDR1 and CDR2 sequences are ENHRY and SYGVKD. This CDR3 is 14 amino acids long. Trimming at V came to 0 bases and at J to 8 bases, leaving 5 bases not matched to a gene. CDR3 loop: CAISESGTGTGYTF. The CDR3 DNA is TGTGCCATCAGTGAGTCCGGGACAGGCACCGGCTACACCTTC.

This rearrangement joins TRBV29-1 to TRBJ2-5; perhaps TRBD1 as D (5 bases). Germline assignment: CDR1 SQVTM and CDR2 ANQGSEA. V was clipped by 4 bases and J by 6 bases, with 12 bases between them. The CDR3 consists of 12 residues. The CDR3 region is CSVATGHQTQYF. In nucleotides, the CDR3 is TGCAGCGTTGCAACAGGACACCAGACCCAGTACTTC.

The V and J genes are TRBV7-8 and TRBJ1-5; no clear D gene. The CDR3 loop spans 13 amino acids. The ends were cut back, 3 bases at V and 2 bases at J, with 5 bases in the middle. Germline V gene data show CDR1 as SGHVS and CDR2 as FQNEAQ. Written as DNA, the CDR3 is TGTGCCAGCAGCTTCGAAGGCAATCAGCCCCAGCATTTT. It yields the protein CASSFEGNQPQHF.